This T cell receptor beta chain comes out of a study of blood T cell repertoires in COVID-19. Clones were sequenced by immunoSEQ multiplex PCR, and TCRdb holds only the in-frame ones, with some missing. The sample lists tens of thousands of clones; about 86% were seen once. With V trimmed by 3 bases and J by 4 bases, 5 bases remained unmatched. This CDR3 has 14 residues. Germline V lookup: CDR1 SGHNT, CDR2 YENEEA. The sequence was obtained from a middle-aged man with acute or convalescent COVID-19. Sequenced material: peripheral blood. This chain connects TRBV11-3 to TRBJ2-7, with 8 bases lining up with TRBD1. For the CDR3, the DNA is TGTGCCAGCAGCTTTGGACAGGGTATATACGAGCAGTACTTC. Translated, it gives CASSFGQGIYEQYF.